The subject of this entry is one T cell receptor beta chain. Only in-frame clones appear in the TCRdb table, and some are missing; sequencing was by immunoSEQ multiplex PCR. Here the sample spans some 62,000 clones, less than 85% being singletons. These data come from a study of blood T cell repertoires in COVID-19. V was clipped by 5 bases and J by 6 bases, with 14 bases between them. The CDR3 totals 13 residues. Looked up from germline, CDR1 is LNHDA and CDR2 is SQIVND (reference sequence). The gene calls are TRBV19 and TRBJ2-7, with TRBD2 as a possible D gene (6 bases). The clonotype comes from a man aged 60 to 75 with acute or convalescent COVID-19. The material sequenced was peripheral blood. CDR3 protein: CASSAGLNLEQYF. The CDR3 DNA sequence: TGTGCCAGTAGTGCGGGGCTCAACCTCGAGCAGTACTTC.